This TCR beta chain was observed in a study of shared clonotypes between healthy human individuals. Sequencing used immunoSEQ multiplex PCR; TCRdb keeps in-frame clones, though not all of them. This sample yields 1,100,000 or so clones, of which roughly 74% are seen a single time; 0.52% belongs to the top ten. On this clone: Antigen specificity is unknown.

Study results and caveats: The sharing of 4.5% to 5.5% of naive CD4 clonotypes was seen across several donors.

The source of this sequence is a man between 18 and 29 years old in good health. Some clones in this sample may be carry-over from other donors' samples. Sequenced material: memory CD4+ T cells from PBMCs. Subset specified: CD45RA-negative fraction.

Here the CDR3 reads CASSSQGTSGSNEQFF. For the CDR3, the DNA is TGTGCCAGCAGCTCCCAGGGGACTAGCGGGAGCAATGAGCAGTTCTTC. J is TRBJ2-1 and V is TRBV7-9; 14 nucleotides line up with TRBD2. This CDR3 has 16 residues. Germline CDR1 and CDR2: SEHNR and FQNEAQ (reference sequence). With 4 bases clipped from V and 6 bases from J, the junction kept 5 bases outside the gene matches.